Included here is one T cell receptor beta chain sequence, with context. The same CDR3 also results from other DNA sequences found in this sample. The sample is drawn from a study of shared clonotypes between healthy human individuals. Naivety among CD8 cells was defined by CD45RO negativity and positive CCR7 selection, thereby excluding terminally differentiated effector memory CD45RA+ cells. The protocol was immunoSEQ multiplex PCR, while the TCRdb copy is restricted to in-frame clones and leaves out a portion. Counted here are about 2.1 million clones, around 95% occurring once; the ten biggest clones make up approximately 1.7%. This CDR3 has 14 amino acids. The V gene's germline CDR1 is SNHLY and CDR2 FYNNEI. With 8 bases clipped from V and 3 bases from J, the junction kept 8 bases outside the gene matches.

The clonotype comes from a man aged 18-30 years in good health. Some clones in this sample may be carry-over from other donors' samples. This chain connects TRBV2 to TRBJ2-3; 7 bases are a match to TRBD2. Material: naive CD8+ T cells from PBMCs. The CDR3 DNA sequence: TGTGCCAGCTGGGGCGGGAGAGGGACAGATACGCAGTATTTT. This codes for CASWGGRGTDTQYF. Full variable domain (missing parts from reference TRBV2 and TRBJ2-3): EPEVTQTPSHQVTQMGQEVILRCVPISNHLYFYWYRQILGQKVEFLVSFYNNEISEKSEIFDDQFSVERPDGSNFTLKIRSTKLEDSAMYFCASWGGRGTDTQYFGPGTRLTVL.